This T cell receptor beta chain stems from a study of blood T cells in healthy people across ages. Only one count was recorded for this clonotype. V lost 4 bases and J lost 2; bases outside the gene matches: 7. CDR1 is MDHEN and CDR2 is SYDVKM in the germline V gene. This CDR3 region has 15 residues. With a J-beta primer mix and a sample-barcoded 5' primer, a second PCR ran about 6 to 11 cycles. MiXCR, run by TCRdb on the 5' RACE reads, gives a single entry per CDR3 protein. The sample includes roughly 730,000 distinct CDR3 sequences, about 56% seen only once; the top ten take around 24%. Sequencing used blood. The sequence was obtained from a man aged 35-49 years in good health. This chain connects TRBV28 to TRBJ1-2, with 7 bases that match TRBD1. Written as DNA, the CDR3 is TGTGCCAGCAGTTCCCCCGGACAGGCGAACTATGGCTACACCTTC. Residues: CASSSPGQANYGYTF.